This is a list of T cell receptor beta chains from one sample in a study of shared clonotypes between healthy human individuals. TCRdb's table, derived via immunoSEQ multiplex PCR, lists solely in-frame clones and lacks some. The sample includes some 740,000 clones, approximately 92% of them seen just once. Sequencing used naive CD8+ T cells sorted from blood. The origin of the receptors is a man in his thirties or forties in good health. Both conserved end residues are part of each CDR3. A D gene is named only where the DNA matches it firmly. Size values are once, few and many counts, or a class for expanded clones, and some rows have none.

cdr3_aa | cdr3_nt | j_call | clone_size | d_call | v_call
CASSFTGWGTGTAGNTIYF | TGTGCCAGCAGTTTTACGGGATGGGGAACGGGCACAGCTGGAAACACCATATATTTT | TRBJ1-3 | . | . | TRBV28
CAWSPGDGNEQFF | TGTGCCTGGAGTCCCGGGGATGGCAATGAGCAGTTCTTC | TRBJ2-1 | . | . | TRBV30
CASSSRGLIYNEQFF | TGTGCCAGCAGCTCCAGGGGGCTTATCTACAATGAGCAGTTCTTC | TRBJ2-1 | . | TRBD1 | TRBV5-6
CASSLSAGGYEQYF | TGTGCCAGCAGTTTGTCAGCGGGAGGCTACGAGCAGTACTTC | TRBJ2-7 | . | TRBD2 | TRBV27
CASRLDELNTEAFF | TGTGCCAGCAGGCTGGACGAGTTGAACACTGAAGCTTTCTTT | TRBJ1-1 | . | . | TRBV5-5
CASSLSDRDPGQETQYF | TGTGCCAGCAGTTTATCCGATCGGGATCCGGGGCAGGAGACCCAGTACTTC | TRBJ2-5 | . | . | TRBV28
CASSLAQGANYGYTF | TGCGCCAGCAGCTTGGCGCAGGGGGCTAACTATGGCTACACCTTC | TRBJ1-2 | . | TRBD1 | TRBV5-1
CASSSEGGVDGNEQYF | TGTGCCAGCAGCTCCGAAGGGGGGGTGGACGGAAACGAGCAGTACTTC | TRBJ2-7 | . | . | TRBV9
CASGTGVNEQFF | TGTGCCAGCGGGACAGGAGTCAATGAGCAGTTCTTC | TRBJ2-1 | . | TRBD1 | TRBV7-6
CASKSSIINTEAFF | TGTGCCAGCAAAAGCTCGATCATAAACACTGAAGCTTTCTTT | TRBJ1-1 | . | . | TRBV19
CASSEGTGGQPQHF | TGTGCCAGCAGTGAGGGGACAGGGGGCCAGCCCCAGCATTTT | TRBJ1-5 | . | TRBD1 | TRBV6-4
CASSSDWVGVEQFF | TGTGCCAGCAGCTCAGATTGGGTGGGAGTTGAGCAGTTCTTC | TRBJ2-1 | . | . | TRBV5-6
CASSLRAGGSNQPQHF | TGTGCCAGCAGTTTACGGGCAGGGGGATCCAATCAGCCCCAGCATTTT | TRBJ1-5 | . | TRBD1 | TRBV27
CASTDLGYEQYF | TGTGCCAGCACGGACCTTGGGTACGAGCAGTACTTC | TRBJ2-7 | . | . | TRBV28
CASSGLAGAVRSYEQYF | TGTGCCAGCAGTGGACTAGCGGGAGCAGTAAGATCCTACGAGCAGTACTTC | TRBJ2-7 | . | TRBD2 | TRBV2
CASSYAGEVGNQPQHF | TGTGCCAGCAGCTACGCAGGGGAGGTTGGCAATCAGCCCCAGCATTTT | TRBJ1-5 | . | . | TRBV7-2
CASSVGAGPFVEYGNTIYF | TGTGCCAGCAGCGTAGGGGCAGGGCCCTTTGTGGAATATGGAAACACCATATATTTT | TRBJ1-3 | . | . | TRBV9
CASSQGLQVSTDTQYF | TGTGCCAGCAGCCAGGGATTACAGGTTAGCACAGATACGCAGTATTTT | TRBJ2-3 | . | . | TRBV9
CASGPVREQFF | TGTGCCAGCGGCCCCGTCCGTGAGCAGTTCTTC | TRBJ2-1 | . | . | TRBV9
CASSLPGNTNEQFF | TGTGCCAGCAGCTTACCCGGGAATACCAATGAGCAGTTCTTC | TRBJ2-1 | . | . | TRBV11-2
CASSLGDLSDTQYF | TGTGCCAGCAGCTTAGGGGATTTATCAGATACGCAGTATTTT | TRBJ2-3 | . | . | TRBV7-9
CASSSLAGGPWEQFF | TGTGCCAGCAGCTCCCTAGCGGGAGGCCCTTGGGAGCAGTTCTTC | TRBJ2-1 | . | TRBD2 | TRBV7-9
CASSQDVGAYEQYF | TGCGCCAGCAGCCAAGATGTAGGGGCCTACGAGCAGTACTTC | TRBJ2-7 | . | . | TRBV4-3
CATSRGGSGRANETQYF | TGTGCCACCAGCAGGGGGGGCAGCGGGAGGGCCAATGAGACCCAGTACTTC | TRBJ2-5 | . | TRBD2 | TRBV15
CASSLAGGETQYF | TGTGCCAGCAGCTTAGCTGGGGGGGAGACCCAGTACTTC | TRBJ2-5 | . | . | TRBV7-9
CASSLLAGELSYEQYF | TGTGCCAGCAGCCTCTTGGCAGGGGAACTTTCCTACGAGCAGTACTTC | TRBJ2-7 | . | . | TRBV5-6
CASSQDVANEAFF | TGCGCCAGCAGCCAAGATGTTGCAAATGAAGCTTTCTTT | TRBJ1-1 | . | . | TRBV4-3
CASSERQTLTEAFF | TGTGCCAGCAGTGAACGGCAGACCCTCACTGAAGCTTTCTTT | TRBJ1-1 | . | . | TRBV6-1
CASRKGGQTYEQYF | TGTGCCAGCAGGAAAGGGGGACAGACCTACGAGCAGTACTTC | TRBJ2-7 | . | TRBD1 | TRBV7-2
CASMERGTSAYNEQFF | TGTGCCAGCATGGAGAGAGGGACTAGCGCTTACAATGAGCAGTTCTTC | TRBJ2-1 | . | TRBD2 | TRBV2
CSVTEPGFNEQFF | TGCAGCGTTACAGAGCCGGGTTTCAATGAGCAGTTCTTC | TRBJ2-1 | . | . | TRBV29-1
CASSSASSNQPQHF | TGTGCCAGCAGCTCCGCCAGTAGCAATCAGCCCCAGCATTTT | TRBJ1-5 | . | . | TRBV7-9
CSVSLRGRTYEQYF | TGCAGCGTTTCCCTTCGCGGGAGGACCTACGAGCAGTACTTC | TRBJ2-7 | once | TRBD2 | TRBV29-1
CAISLDRPGRSYEQYF | TGTGCCATCAGCTTGGACAGACCTGGGCGATCCTACGAGCAGTACTTC | TRBJ2-7 | . | . | TRBV10-3
CAWRTSSYEQFF | TGTGCCTGGAGGACTAGCTCCTATGAGCAGTTCTTC | TRBJ2-1 | . | TRBD2 | TRBV30
CASSFRQLGMNTEAFF | TGTGCCAGCAGTTTTAGACAGTTGGGTATGAACACTGAAGCTTTCTTT | TRBJ1-1 | . | . | TRBV27
CASSASQGGGYYGYTF | TGTGCCAGCAGTGCGTCCCAAGGGGGCGGCTACTATGGCTACACCTTC | TRBJ1-2 | . | TRBD1 | TRBV2
CASSYSNTMNTEAFF | TGTGCCAGCAGTTACTCGAACACCATGAACACTGAAGCTTTCTTT | TRBJ1-1 | . | . | TRBV6-5
CASRTRGSGTDTQYF | TGTGCCAGCAGGACCCGAGGGAGCGGCACAGATACGCAGTATTTT | TRBJ2-3 | . | . | TRBV5-4
CASSQEAALAYEQYF | TGCGCCAGCAGCCAAGAGGCCGCCCTAGCCTACGAGCAGTACTTC | TRBJ2-7 | . | . | TRBV4-1
CAMGQETQYF | TGTGCCATGGGACAAGAGACCCAGTACTTC | TRBJ2-5 | once | . | TRBV10-3
CASSPLAGAGTYEQYF | TGTGCCAGCAGCCCTCTAGCAGGGGCTGGCACCTACGAGCAGTACTTC | TRBJ2-7 | . | . | TRBV5-5
CASTPGSENIQYF | TGTGCCAGCACCCCCGGTTCGGAAAACATTCAGTACTTC | TRBJ2-4 | . | . | TRBV11-2
CASSPDRGSYEQYF | TGTGCCAGCAGTCCGGACAGGGGTTCCTACGAGCAGTACTTC | TRBJ2-7 | once | TRBD1 | TRBV27